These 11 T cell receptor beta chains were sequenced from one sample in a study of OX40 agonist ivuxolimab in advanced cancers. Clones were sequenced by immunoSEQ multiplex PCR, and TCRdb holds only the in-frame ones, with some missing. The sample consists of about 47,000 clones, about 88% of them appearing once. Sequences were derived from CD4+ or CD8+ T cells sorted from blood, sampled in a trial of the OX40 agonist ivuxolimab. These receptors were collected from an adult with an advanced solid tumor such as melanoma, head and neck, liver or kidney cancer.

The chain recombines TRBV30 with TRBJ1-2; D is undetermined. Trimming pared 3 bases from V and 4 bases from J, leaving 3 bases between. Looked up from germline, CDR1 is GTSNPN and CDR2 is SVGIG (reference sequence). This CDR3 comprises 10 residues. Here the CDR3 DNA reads TGTGCCTGGAGAAGCTATGGCTACACCTTC. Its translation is CAWRSYGYTF.

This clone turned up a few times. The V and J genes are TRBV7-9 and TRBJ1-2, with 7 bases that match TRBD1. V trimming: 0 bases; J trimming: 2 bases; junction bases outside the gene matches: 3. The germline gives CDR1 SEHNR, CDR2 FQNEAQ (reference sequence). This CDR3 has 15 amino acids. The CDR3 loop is CASSLADRENYGYTF. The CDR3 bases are TGTGCCAGCAGCTTAGCTGACAGGGAAAACTATGGCTACACCTTC.

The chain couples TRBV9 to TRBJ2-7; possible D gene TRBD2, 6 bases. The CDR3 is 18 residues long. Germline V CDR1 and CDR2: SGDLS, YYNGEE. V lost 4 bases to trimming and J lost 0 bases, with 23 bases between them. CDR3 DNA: TGTGCCAGCAGCCCCAGGGACTCCACTCACTTTAGCTCCTACGAGCAGTACTTC. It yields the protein CASSPRDSTHFSSYEQYF. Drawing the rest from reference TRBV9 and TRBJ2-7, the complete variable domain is DSGVTQTPKHLITATGQRVTLRCSPRSGDLSVYWYQQSLDQGLQFLIQYYNGEERAKGNILERFSAQQFPDLHSELNLSSLELGDSALYFCASSPRDSTHFSSYEQYFGPGTRLTVT.

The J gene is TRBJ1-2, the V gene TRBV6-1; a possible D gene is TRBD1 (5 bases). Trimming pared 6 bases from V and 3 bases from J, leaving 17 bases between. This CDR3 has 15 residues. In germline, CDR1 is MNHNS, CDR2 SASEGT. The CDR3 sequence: CASSAPGLSYYGYTF. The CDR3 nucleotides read TGTGCCAGCAGCGCCCCGGGACTTTCTTACTATGGCTACACCTTC.

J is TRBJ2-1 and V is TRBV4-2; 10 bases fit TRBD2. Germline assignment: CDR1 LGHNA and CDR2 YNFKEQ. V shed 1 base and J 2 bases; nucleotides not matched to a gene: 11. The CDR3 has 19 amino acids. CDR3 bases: TGTGCCAGCAGCCAAGGAGTGTCAGCGGGGGGGTATGCCTACAATGAGCAGTTCTTC. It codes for CASSQGVSAGGYAYNEQFF.

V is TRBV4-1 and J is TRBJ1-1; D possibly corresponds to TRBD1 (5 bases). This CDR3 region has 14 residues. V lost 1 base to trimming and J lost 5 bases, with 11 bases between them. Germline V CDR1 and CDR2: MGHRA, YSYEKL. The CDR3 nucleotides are TGCGCCAGCAGCCAAGCCCCTGGGGGGACTGAAGCTTTCTTT. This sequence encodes CASSQAPGGTEAFF.

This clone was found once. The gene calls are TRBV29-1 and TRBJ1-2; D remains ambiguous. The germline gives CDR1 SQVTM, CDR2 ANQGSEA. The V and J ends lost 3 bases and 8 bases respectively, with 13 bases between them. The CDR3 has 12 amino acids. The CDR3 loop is CSVESDLPGYTF. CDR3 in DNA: TGCAGCGTTGAGTCTGACCTCCCCGGCTACACCTTC.

CDR3 coding DNA: TGTGCCTGGAGTGAGGGGATGCTCACCGGGGAGCTGTTTTTT. Protein product: CAWSEGMLTGELFF. This sequence joins TRBV30 and TRBJ2-2; weak D call: TRBD1 (5 bases). Germline CDR1 reads GTSNPN; CDR2 reads SVGIG (reference sequence). The V and J ends lost 1 base and 4 bases respectively, with 10 bases between them. The CDR3 spans 14 residues.

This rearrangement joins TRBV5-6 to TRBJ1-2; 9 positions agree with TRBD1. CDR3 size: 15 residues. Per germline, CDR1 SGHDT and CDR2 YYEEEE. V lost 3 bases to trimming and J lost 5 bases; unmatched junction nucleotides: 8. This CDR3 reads CASSSGQGIWYGYTF. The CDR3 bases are TGTGCCAGCAGCTCCGGACAGGGGATATGGTATGGCTACACCTTC. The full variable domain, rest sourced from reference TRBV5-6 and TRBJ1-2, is DAGVTQSPTHLIKTRGQQVTLRCSPKSGHDTVSWYQQALGQGPQFIFQYYEEEERQRGNFPDRFSGHQFPNYSSELNVNALLLGDSALYLCASSSGQGIWYGYTFGSGTRLTVV.

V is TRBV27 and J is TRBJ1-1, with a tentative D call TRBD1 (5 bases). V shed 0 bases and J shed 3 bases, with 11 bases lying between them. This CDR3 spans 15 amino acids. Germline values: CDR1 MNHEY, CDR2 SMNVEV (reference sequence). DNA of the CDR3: TGTGCCAGCAGTTTATCCGGGACCCACTACACTGAAGCTTTCTTT. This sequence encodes CASSLSGTHYTEAFF.

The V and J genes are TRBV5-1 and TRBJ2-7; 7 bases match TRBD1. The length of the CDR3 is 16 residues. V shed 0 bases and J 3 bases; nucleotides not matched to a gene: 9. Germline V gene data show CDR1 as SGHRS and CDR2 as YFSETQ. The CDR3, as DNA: TGCGCCAGCAGCTTGGACGGGGACAGCCTAAGCTACGAGCAGTACTTC. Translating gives CASSLDGDSLSYEQYF.